This T cell receptor beta chain was captured by sequencing in a study of blood T cell repertoires in COVID-19. Study overall: The United States, Italy and Spain were the sources of the acute and convalescent COVID-19 samples. Nucleic acid was either cDNA or gDNA, and it came from T cells, B-cell-depleted T cells, or PBMCs.

Per the original data handling: Cell counts per sample came from amplifying reference gene primers. Libraries were prepared by immunoSEQ multiplex PCR; TCRdb keeps only in-frame clonotypes and omits some of them. V, J and clone size are those of that table, while D and trimming were read from the DNA. The sample lists approximately 210,000 clones; approximately 84% were seen once. The sequence was obtained from a woman aged 50 to 60 with active or convalescent COVID-19. Sequencing was done on a sample of peripheral blood.

Here the CDR3 reads CASGGAMNTEAFF. The CDR3 DNA reads TGTGCCAGCGGCGGGGCTATGAACACTGAAGCTTTCTTT. This chain uses TRBV5-4 with TRBJ1-1; tentatively, D is TRBD1 (5 bases). The V end lost 7 bases, the J end lost 0 bases, and 10 bases lay between the germline ends. Germline V gene data show CDR1 as SGHNT and CDR2 as YYREEE (reference sequence). The CDR3 extends over 13 amino acids. The variable domain in full, completed from reference TRBV5-4 and TRBJ1-1, reads ETGVTQSPTHLIKTRGQQVTLRCSSQSGHNTVSWYQQALGQGPQFIFQYYREEENGRGNFPPRFSGLQFPNYSSELNVNALELDDSALYLCASGGAMNTEAFFGQGTRLTVV.